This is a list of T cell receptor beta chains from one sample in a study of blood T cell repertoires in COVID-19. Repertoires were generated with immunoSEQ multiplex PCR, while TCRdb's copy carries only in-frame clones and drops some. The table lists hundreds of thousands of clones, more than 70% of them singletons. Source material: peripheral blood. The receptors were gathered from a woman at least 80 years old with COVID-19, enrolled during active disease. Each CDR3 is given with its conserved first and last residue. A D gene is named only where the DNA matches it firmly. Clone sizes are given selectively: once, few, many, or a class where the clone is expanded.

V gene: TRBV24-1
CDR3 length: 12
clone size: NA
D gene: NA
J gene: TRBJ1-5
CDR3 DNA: TGTGCCACCAGTGACGGGGGTCAGCCCCAGCATTTT
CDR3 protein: CATSDGGQPQHF

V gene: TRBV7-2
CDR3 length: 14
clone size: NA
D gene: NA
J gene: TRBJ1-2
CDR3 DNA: TGTGCCAGCAGCTTAGTAGGACACCTCTATGGCTACACCTTC
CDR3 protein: CASSLVGHLYGYTF

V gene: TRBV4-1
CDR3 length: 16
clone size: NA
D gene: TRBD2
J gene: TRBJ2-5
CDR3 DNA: TGCGCCAGCAGCCGGACTAGCGGGGGATTACAAGAGACCCAGTACTTC
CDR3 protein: CASSRTSGGLQETQYF

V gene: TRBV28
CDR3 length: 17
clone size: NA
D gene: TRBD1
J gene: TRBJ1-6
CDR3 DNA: TGTGCCAGCAGTTCCCTTCCGGGACAGGGTGATAATTCACCCCTCCACTTT
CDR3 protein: CASSSLPGQGDNSPLHF

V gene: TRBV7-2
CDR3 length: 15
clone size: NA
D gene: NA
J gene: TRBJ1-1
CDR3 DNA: TGTGCCAGCAGCTTAGATCTAACCCCTAACACTGAAGCTTTCTTT
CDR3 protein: CASSLDLTPNTEAFF

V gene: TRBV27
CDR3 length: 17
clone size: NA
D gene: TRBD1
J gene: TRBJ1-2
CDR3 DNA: TGTGCCAGCAGTCCCCGCGGACAGGGGGGGAGTGTGCGTGGCTACACCTTC
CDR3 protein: CASSPRGQGGSVRGYTF

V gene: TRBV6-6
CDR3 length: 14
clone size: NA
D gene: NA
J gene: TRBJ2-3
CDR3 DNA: TGTGCCAGCAGGAGTGGGGGCTCCACAGATACGCAGTATTTT
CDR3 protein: CASRSGGSTDTQYF

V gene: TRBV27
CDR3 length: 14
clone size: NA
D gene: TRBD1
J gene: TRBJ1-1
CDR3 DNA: TGTGCCAGCAGTCTCCAGGGGGCGTACACTGAAGCTTTCTTT
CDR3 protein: CASSLQGAYTEAFF

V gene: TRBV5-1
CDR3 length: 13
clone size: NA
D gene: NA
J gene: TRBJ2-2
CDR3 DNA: TGCGCCAGCAGCGCGCGGGGCCCCGGGGAGCTGTTTTTT
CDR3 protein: CASSARGPGELFF

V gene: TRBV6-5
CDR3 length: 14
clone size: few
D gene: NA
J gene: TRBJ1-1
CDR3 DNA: TGTGCCAGCCAATCCCGAGGGAGGGACACTGAAGCTTTCTTT
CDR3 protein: CASQSRGRDTEAFF

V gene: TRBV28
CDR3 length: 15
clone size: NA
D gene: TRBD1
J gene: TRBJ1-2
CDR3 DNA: TGTGCCAGCAGTCCCCAGGGGGCAAATCACTATGGCTACACCTTC
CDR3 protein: CASSPQGANHYGYTF

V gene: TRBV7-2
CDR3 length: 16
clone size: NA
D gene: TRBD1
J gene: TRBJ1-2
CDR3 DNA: TGTGCCAGCAGCCCGGGACAGGTCCCACTGAACTATGGCTACACCTTC
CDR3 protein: CASSPGQVPLNYGYTF

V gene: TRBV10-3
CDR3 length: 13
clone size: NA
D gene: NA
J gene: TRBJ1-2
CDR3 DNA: TGTGCCATCAGTGTGGGGCCAGCAGGAGGCTACACCTTC
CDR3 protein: CAISVGPAGGYTF

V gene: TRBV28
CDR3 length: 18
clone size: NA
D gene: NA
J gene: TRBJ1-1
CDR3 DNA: TGTGCCAGCAGTCCGGGATATTGGGGTGGACTTCGGAACACTGAAGCTTTCTTT
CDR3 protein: CASSPGYWGGLRNTEAFF

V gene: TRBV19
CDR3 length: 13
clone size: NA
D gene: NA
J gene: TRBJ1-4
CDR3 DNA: TGTGCCAGTAGTATGACAGCTACCGAAAAACTGTTTTTT
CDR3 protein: CASSMTATEKLFF

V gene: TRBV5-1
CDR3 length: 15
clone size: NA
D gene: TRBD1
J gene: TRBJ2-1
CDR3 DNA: TGCGCCAGCAGCCCCTCCCAGGGGGCACACAATGAGCAGTTCTTC
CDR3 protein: CASSPSQGAHNEQFF

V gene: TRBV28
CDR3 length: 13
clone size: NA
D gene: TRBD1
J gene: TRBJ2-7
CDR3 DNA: TGTGCCAGCAGAACGACAGGGACCTACGAGCAGTACTTC
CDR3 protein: CASRTTGTYEQYF

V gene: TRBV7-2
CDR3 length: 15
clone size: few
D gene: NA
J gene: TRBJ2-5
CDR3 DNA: TGTGCCAGCAGCTTAGGGATCAGGCGCGAGGAGACCCAGTACTTC
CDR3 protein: CASSLGIRREETQYF

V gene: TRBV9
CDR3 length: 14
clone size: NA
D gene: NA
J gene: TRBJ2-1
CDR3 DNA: TGTGCCAGCGGCGAGGGGCGCTCCTACAATGAGCAGTTCTTC
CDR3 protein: CASGEGRSYNEQFF

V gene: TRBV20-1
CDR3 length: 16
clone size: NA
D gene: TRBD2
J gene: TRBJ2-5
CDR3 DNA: TGCAGTGCCAGTCCCGGGACTAGCGGGGATAAAGGGACCCAGTACTTC
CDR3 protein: CSASPGTSGDKGTQYF

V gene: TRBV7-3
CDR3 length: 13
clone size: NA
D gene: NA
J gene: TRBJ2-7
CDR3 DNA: TGTGCCAGCAGCTTAAATGCGGCTTACGAGCAGTACTTC
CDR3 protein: CASSLNAAYEQYF

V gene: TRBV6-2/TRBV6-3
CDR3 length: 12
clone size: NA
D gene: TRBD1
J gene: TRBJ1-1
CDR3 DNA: TGTGCCAGCAGCTCCGCCGGGACAGGAGCTTTCTTT
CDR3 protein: CASSSAGTGAFF

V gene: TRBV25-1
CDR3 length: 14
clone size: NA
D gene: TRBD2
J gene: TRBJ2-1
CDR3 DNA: TGTGCCAGCAGTTCATCTAGCGGGGGGTATGAGCAGTTCTTC
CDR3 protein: CASSSSSGGYEQFF

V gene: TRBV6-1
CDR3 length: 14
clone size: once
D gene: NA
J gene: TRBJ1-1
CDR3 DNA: TGTGCCAGCAGTGAGGGGCAGGAGAACACTGAAGCTTTCTTT
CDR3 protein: CASSEGQENTEAFF

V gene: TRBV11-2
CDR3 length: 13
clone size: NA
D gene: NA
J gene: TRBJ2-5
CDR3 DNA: TGTGCCAGCAGTTTGGGGGCGGCGGGGACCCAGTACTTC
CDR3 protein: CASSLGAAGTQYF

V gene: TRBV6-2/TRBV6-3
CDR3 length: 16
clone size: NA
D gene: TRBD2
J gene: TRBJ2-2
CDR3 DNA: TGTGCCAGCAGTCGGTCTAGCGGGTCCCACACCGGGGAGCTGTTTTTT
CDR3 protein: CASSRSSGSHTGELFF

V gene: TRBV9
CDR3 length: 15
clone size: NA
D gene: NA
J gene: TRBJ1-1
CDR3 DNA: TGTGCCAGCAGCGTAGCCCCCGAGGGGAACACTGAAGCTTTCTTT
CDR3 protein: CASSVAPEGNTEAFF

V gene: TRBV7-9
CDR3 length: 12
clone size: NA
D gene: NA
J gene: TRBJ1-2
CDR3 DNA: TGTGCCAGCAGCTTAGATATAATGGGCTACACCTTC
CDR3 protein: CASSLDIMGYTF

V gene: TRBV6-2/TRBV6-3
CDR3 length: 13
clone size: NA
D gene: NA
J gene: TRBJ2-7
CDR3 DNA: TGTGCCAGCAGCCAGGCCAGGGCCTACGAGCAGTACTTC
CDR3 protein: CASSQARAYEQYF

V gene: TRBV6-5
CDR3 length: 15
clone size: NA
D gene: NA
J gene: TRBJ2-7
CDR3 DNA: TGTGCCAGCAGGGACCTGGACTCGAGAAACTACGAGCAGTACTTC
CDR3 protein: CASRDLDSRNYEQYF

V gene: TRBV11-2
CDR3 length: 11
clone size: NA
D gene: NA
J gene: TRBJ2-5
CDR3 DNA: TGTGCCAGCAGCTTCCAGGAGACCCAGTACTTC
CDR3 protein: CASSFQETQYF

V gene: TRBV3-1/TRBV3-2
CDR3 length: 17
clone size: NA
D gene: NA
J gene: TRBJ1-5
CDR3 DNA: TGTGCCAGCAGCCAAGATCCCGGGGGGAATAGCAATCAGCCCCAGCATTTT
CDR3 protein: CASSQDPGGNSNQPQHF

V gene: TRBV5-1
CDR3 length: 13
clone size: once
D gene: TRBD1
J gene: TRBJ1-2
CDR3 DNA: TGCGCCAGCAGCTCCGGACAGGGGTATGGCTACACCTTC
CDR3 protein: CASSSGQGYGYTF

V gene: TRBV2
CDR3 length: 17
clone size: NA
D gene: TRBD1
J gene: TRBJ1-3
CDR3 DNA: TGTGCCAGCAGTGAAGGGACAGGGTTCTTCTCTGGAAACACCATATATTTT
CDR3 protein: CASSEGTGFFSGNTIYF

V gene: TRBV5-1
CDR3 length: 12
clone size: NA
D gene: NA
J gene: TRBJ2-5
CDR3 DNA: TGCGCCAGCAGCACAACCCAAGAGACCCAGTACTTC
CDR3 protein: CASSTTQETQYF

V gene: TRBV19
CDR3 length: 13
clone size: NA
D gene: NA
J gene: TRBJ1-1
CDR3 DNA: TGTGCCAGTACCTCTCGGGGTCTCACTGAAGCTTTCTTT
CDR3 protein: CASTSRGLTEAFF

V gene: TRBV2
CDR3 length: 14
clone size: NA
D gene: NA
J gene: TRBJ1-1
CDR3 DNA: TGTGCCAGCAGTCGCGGGGGAATAACGACTGAAGCTTTCTTT
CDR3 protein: CASSRGGITTEAFF

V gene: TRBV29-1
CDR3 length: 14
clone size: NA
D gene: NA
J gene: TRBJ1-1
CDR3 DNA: TGCAGCGTTAATCGCCTCCCGCCCGGGACTGAAGCTTTCTTT
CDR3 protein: CSVNRLPPGTEAFF

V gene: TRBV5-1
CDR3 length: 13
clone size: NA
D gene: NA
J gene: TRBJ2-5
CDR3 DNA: TGCGCCAGCAGCTTGGGGGCCCAAGAGACCCAGTACTTC
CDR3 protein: CASSLGAQETQYF

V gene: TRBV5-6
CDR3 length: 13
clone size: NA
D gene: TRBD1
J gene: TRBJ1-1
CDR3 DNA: TGTGCCAGCAGCTCCGGGACAGGGTTGACCGCTTTCTTT
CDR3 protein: CASSSGTGLTAFF

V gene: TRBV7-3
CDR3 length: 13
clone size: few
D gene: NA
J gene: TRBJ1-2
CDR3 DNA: TGTGCCAGCAGCGTCGATGGGGCATCCGGCTACACCTTC
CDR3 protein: CASSVDGASGYTF

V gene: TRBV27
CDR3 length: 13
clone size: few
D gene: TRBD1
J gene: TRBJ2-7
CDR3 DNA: TGTGCCAGCAGGGACAGGGGGCCCTACGAGCAGTACTTC
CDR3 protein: CASRDRGPYEQYF

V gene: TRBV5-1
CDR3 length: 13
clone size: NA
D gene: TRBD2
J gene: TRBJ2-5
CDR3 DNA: TGCGCCAGCAGCTTGGGGGGAGGGGAGACCCAGTACTTC
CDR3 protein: CASSLGGGETQYF

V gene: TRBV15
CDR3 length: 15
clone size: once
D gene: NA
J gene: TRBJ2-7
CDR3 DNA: TGTGCCACCAGCAGAGGTGGGCTCCAGTCCTACGAGCAGTACTTC
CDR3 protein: CATSRGGLQSYEQYF

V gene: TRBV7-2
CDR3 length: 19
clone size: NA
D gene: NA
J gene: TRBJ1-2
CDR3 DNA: TGTGCCAGCAGCTTAAGAAACCCGCAACAGGCCCAAAAAGGGGTAGGCTACACCTTC
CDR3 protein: CASSLRNPQQAQKGVGYTF

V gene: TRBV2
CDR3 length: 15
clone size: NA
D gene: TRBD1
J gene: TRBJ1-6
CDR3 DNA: TGTGCCAGCAGTGTAGGGACAGGCTGGAATTCACCCCTCCACTTT
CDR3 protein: CASSVGTGWNSPLHF

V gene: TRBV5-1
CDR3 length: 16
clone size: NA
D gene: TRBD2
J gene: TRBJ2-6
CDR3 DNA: TGCGCCAGCAGCATCGGGAGGGGTACTGGGGCCAACGTCCTGACTTTC
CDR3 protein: CASSIGRGTGANVLTF

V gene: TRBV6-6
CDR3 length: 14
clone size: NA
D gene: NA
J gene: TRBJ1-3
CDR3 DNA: TGTGCCAGTACCAACAGGGCTTCCGGAAACACCATATATTTT
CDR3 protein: CASTNRASGNTIYF

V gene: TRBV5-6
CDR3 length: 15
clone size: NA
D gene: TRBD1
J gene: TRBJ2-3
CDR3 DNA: TGTGCCAGCAGCTTAACAGGGGCGTTCACAGATACGCAGTATTTT
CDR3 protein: CASSLTGAFTDTQYF

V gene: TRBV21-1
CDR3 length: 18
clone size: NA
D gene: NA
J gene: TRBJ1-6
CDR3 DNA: NA
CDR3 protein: CASSKQAVGAGASSPLHF

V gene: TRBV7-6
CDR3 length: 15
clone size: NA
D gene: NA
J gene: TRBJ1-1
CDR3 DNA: TGTGCCAGCAGTGCCCAGGAGGGCTTGAACACTGAAGCTTTCTTT
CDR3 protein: CASSAQEGLNTEAFF

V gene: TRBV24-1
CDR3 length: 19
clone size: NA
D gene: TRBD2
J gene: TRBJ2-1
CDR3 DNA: TGTGCCACCAGTGCAACGAAACGCGGGGGGAATTCTAGAGACAATGAGCAGTTCTTC
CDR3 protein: CATSATKRGGNSRDNEQFF